This T cell receptor beta chain is drawn from a study of blood T cell repertoires in COVID-19. Across the study: In each case, the material was cDNA or gDNA derived from T cells, B-cell-depleted T cells, or PBMCs.

Looked up from germline, CDR1 is SGHTA and CDR2 is FQGNSA. V lost 6 bases to trimming and J lost 1 base, with 12 bases between them. This CDR3 region has 14 residues. The cohort comprised adults aged 18 to 89 years residing in approximately 25 US areas. Some clones are missing from TCRdb's copy, which holds only in-frame ones; the method was immunoSEQ multiplex PCR. The sample has approximately 200,000 clones, less than 85% seen once; the top ten hold approximately 19%. The rearrangement uses TRBV7-2 and TRBJ1-1, with D perhaps matching TRBD1 (6 bases). The specimen sequenced was PBMCs or T cells enriched from blood (not recorded which). The TCR comes from a man aged 40-49 years who had recovered from COVID-19. The CDR3 loop reads CASRPPGENTEAFF. In DNA, the CDR3 is TGTGCCAGCAGACCTCCAGGGGAGAACACTGAAGCTTTCTTT.